The rows below give T cell receptor beta chains drawn from one sample of a study of graft-versus-host responses after intestinal transplantation. TCRdb's table, derived via immunoSEQ multiplex PCR, lists solely in-frame clones and lacks some. The table has approximately 130,000 clones, over 85% seen once. No antigen is known for these receptors. This material consisted of unstimulated CD4+ T cells sorted from spleen or lymph node cells, taken before intestinal transplant. These receptors all come from a human donor who received an intestinal transplant. Both conserved end residues are trimmed from each CDR3.

J: TRBJ2-7; V: TRBV12-5; CDR3: ASGLVFPVRREQY
J: TRBJ1-4; V: TRBV5-8; CDR3: ASSLNGRGPNEKLF
J: TRBJ1-5; V: TRBV2; CDR3: ASSEKSGGNQPQH
J: TRBJ1-6; V: TRBV6-5; CDR3: ASRDRGASPLH
J: TRBJ2-3; V: TRBV5-1; CDR3: ASSWGLAGGPDTQY
J: TRBJ1-5; V: TRBV29-1; CDR3: SVELGIGQPQH
J: TRBJ1-6; V: TRBV19; CDR3: ASSILTGDRSPLH
J: TRBJ2-7; V: TRBV25-1; CDR3: ASSESSGGGYEQY
J: TRBJ1-1; V: TRBV20-1; CDR3: SASMNTEAF
J: TRBJ1-1; V: TRBV6-4; CDR3: ASKGQGDTEAF
J: TRBJ2-2; V: TRBV7-2; CDR3: ASSLKVDGELF
J: TRBJ1-1; V: TRBV5-6; CDR3: ASSSDPGGRTEAF
J: TRBJ1-2; V: TRBV11-3; CDR3: ASSPRGYGYT
J: TRBJ2-5; V: TRBV6-5; CDR3: ASSLGPRETQY
J: TRBJ1-3; V: TRBV11-3; CDR3: ASSPGDSGNTIY
J: TRBJ2-7; V: TRBV7-9; CDR3: ASSLEELNEQY
J: TRBJ1-2; V: TRBV4-1; CDR3: ASSQFGGPLGYGYT
J: TRBJ1-2; V: TRBV5-1; CDR3: ASSLGEYGYT
J: TRBJ2-7; V: TRBV19; CDR3: ASSINPGLVLYEQY
J: TRBJ2-2; V: TRBV5-1; CDR3: ASSKGQGNTGELF
J: TRBJ1-3; V: TRBV6-1; CDR3: ASSESGVGNTIY
J: TRBJ1-6; V: TRBV9; CDR3: ASSGDRGVSPLH
J: TRBJ1-1; V: TRBV4-1; CDR3: ASSQDPVAWIYTEAF
J: TRBJ2-7; V: TRBV6-5; CDR3: ACKASGGTYEQY
J: TRBJ2-1; V: TRBV10-3; CDR3: AIGGLAGLAQYNEQF
J: TRBJ1-5; V: TRBV2; CDR3: ATKGDYSNQPQH
J: TRBJ1-2; V: TRBV25-1; CDR3: ASSEYEEGRGYT
J: TRBJ1-5; V: TRBV7-2; CDR3: ASSLGANQPQH
J: TRBJ2-7; V: TRBV5-4; CDR3: ASSLAGTSGGLEQY
J: TRBJ1-1; V: TRBV10-3; CDR3: AISERDKNTEAF
J: TRBJ1-1; V: TRBV6-5; CDR3: ASSYRGANTEAF
J: TRBJ2-4; V: TRBV28; CDR3: ASSSQSVQKNIQY
J: TRBJ2-1; V: TRBV10-3; CDR3: AISESPSGYNEQF
J: TRBJ2-2; V: TRBV29-1; CDR3: SVEGGAGELF
J: -; V: TRBV11-3; CDR3: ASSLVGTVSYEQY
J: TRBJ2-5; V: TRBV2; CDR3: ASSDRGLQETQY
J: TRBJ2-1; V: TRBV11-3; CDR3: ASSLLRASEASYNEQF
J: TRBJ2-7; V: TRBV19; CDR3: ATSMTSGVGEQY
J: TRBJ2-1; V: TRBV29-1; CDR3: SVGATRGAYNEQF
J: TRBJ2-7; V: TRBV5-6; CDR3: ASSDGYEQY
J: TRBJ1-4; V: TRBV11-2; CDR3: ASSRGANEKLF
J: TRBJ2-5; V: TRBV5-1; CDR3: ASSGGRFQETQY
J: TRBJ2-1; V: TRBV5-1; CDR3: ASSIGTGRYNEQF
J: TRBJ2-3; V: TRBV7-3; CDR3: ASSLPLFEGPERDTQY
J: TRBJ1-5; V: TRBV30; CDR3: AWSAGGSNQPQH
J: TRBJ1-1; V: TRBV12-5; CDR3: ASSVRGHNTEAF